The clone carrying this TCR beta chain turned up a few times. Its antigen remains unidentified. The data are from a study of neurological immune-mediated disorders. Study-wide points: TCR-beta repertoires seemed private in all groups, with no expanded CDR3 amino acid sequences shared.

CDR1 is DFQATT and CDR2 is SNEGSKA in the germline V gene (reference sequence). With 1 base removed from V and 10 bases from J, the gap between germline ends came to 11 bases. This CDR3 is built from 12 residues. TCRdb re-called the 5' RACE reads with MiXCR, one entry per CDR3 protein. This repertoire shows roughly 50,000 distinct CDR3 sequences, roughly 24% found once; its top ten account for approximately 23%. Sequencing was performed on PBMCs. This rearrangement joins TRBV20-1 to TRBJ2-1; unclear D gene. The clonotype comes from a woman in her sixties or seventies in good health. The CDR3 loop reads CSARVGSSEQFF. The CDR3 nucleotides are TGCAGTGCTAGAGTCGGCAGTTCCGAGCAGTTCTTC.